The 24 T cell receptor beta chains below all came from one sample that was sequenced in a study of cytomegalovirus exposure and HLA in healthy donors. TCRdb keeps only in-frame clones here, not all; method: immunoSEQ multiplex PCR. Of about 160,000 clones in the sample, roughly 95% were seen once. Sequencing was performed on PBMCs. These TCRs come from a woman aged 18 to 35 in good health and CMV-seronegative.

This clone was observed once. J is TRBJ2-5 and V is TRBV5-4, with a tentative D call TRBD2 (6 bases). Germline lookup yields CDR1 SGHNT and CDR2 YYREEE (reference sequence). This CDR3 spans 15 amino acids. Trimming took off 3 bases at V and 3 bases at J, with 15 bases between the two ends. The CDR3 loop is CASSSAGTNKETQYF. CDR3 sequence (DNA): TGTGCCAGCAGCTCGGCGGGAACAAACAAAGAGACCCAGTACTTC.

The V call is TRBV11-2, the J call TRBJ2-7; TRBD1 matches 10 bases. V dropped 5 bases and J dropped 3; count of bases not matched to a gene: 7. This CDR3 region has 15 residues. Germline V gene sequence: CDR1 SGHAT, CDR2 FQNNGV. The CDR3: CASSGRDRGYYEQYF. CDR3 nucleotides: TGTGCCAGCAGCGGACGGGACAGGGGATACTACGAGCAGTACTTC.

The V gene is TRBV2, the J gene TRBJ2-5, with D perhaps matching TRBD1 (5 bases). The V end lost 2 bases, the J end lost 5 bases, and 12 bases lay between the germline ends. The CDR3 covers 14 residues. The germline V gene has CDR1 SNHLY and CDR2 FYNNEI. CDR3 amino acids: CASSELRAVETQYF. The DNA of the CDR3 is TGTGCCAGCAGTGAACTCAGGGCAGTTGAGACCCAGTACTTC. Together with reference TRBV2 and TRBJ2-5, the CDR3 gives the full variable domain: EPEVTQTPSHQVTQMGQEVILRCVPISNHLYFYWYRQILGQKVEFLVSFYNNEISEKSEIFDDQFSVERPDGSNFTLKIRSTKLEDSAMYFCASSELRAVETQYFGPGTRLLVL.

The chain uses TRBV5-1 and TRBJ2-7, with 10 bases lining up with TRBD1. From germline, CDR1 is SGHRS and CDR2 YFSETQ. Trimming cost V 4 bases and J 4 bases; bases outside gene matches: 5. CDR3 length: 14 amino acids. The CDR3 DNA reads as TGCGCCAGCAGCGCGGGACAGGGGAAATACGAGCAGTACTTC. Amino acids: CASSAGQGKYEQYF.

This clone occurred once. Within the sample, other DNA sequences also encode this same CDR3. The gene calls are TRBV7-3 and TRBJ2-1, with 8 bases fitting TRBD2. J lost 2 bases, V lost 3 bases, and 3 bases had no gene match. Per germline, CDR1 SGHTA and CDR2 FQGTGA. The CDR3 consists of 15 residues. CDR3 coding DNA: TGTGCCAGCAGCTTCCGGGGGGGGACCTACAATGAGCAGTTCTTC. It specifies CASSFRGGTYNEQFF.

CDR3 bases: TGTGCCTGGAGTGTAAGACAGGTCTACGAGCAGTACTTC. Translating gives CAWSVRQVYEQYF. The J gene is TRBJ2-7, the V gene TRBV30, with D perhaps TRBD1 (6 bases). This CDR3 is 13 amino acids long. CDR1 is GTSNPN and CDR2 is SVGIG in the germline V gene (reference sequence). V lost 0 bases and J 3 bases, leaving 9 bases between the germline ends.

The rearrangement links TRBV19 to TRBJ2-3; 9 nucleotides align to TRBD1. V trimming: 10 bases; J trimming: 4 bases; junction bases outside the gene matches: 6. The CDR3 spans 13 residues. CDR1 and CDR2 (germline): LNHDA, SQIVND (reference sequence). The CDR3 DNA reads as TGTGCCACGGACAGGGGTAACGCAGATACGCAGTATTTT. It encodes CATDRGNADTQYF.

The V call is TRBV7-2, the J call TRBJ1-2; TRBD1 agrees at 10 bases. Germline CDR1 reads SGHTA; CDR2 reads FQGNSA. After removal of 5 bases from V and 1 base from J, the junction contained 13 bases not matched to a gene. The CDR3 spans 18 residues. CDR3 nucleotide sequence: TGTGCCAGCAGCCGCGGCCTCGGGACAGGGGCTAATAACTATGGCTACACCTTC. Its protein is CASSRGLGTGANNYGYTF.

V and J are TRBV2 and TRBJ2-1; 7 bases fit TRBD1. The CDR3 runs to 12 residues. Trimming took 5 bases from V and 12 from J; bases not matched to a gene: 7. CDR1 and CDR2 from the germline V gene are SNHLY and FYNNEI. As DNA, the CDR3 is TGTGCCAGCAGTCCTTCAGACAGGGCGCAGTTCTTC. Its translation: CASSPSDRAQFF.

The chain recombines TRBV4-1 with TRBJ2-3, with 11 nucleotides matching TRBD2. J was trimmed by 0 bases and V by 1 base; bases with no gene match: 6. The CDR3 totals 18 residues. Germline-derived CDR1 and CDR2 are MGHRA and YSYEKL. In DNA, the CDR3 is TGCGCCAGCAGCCAAGTAAGCCTAGCGGGGGGTAGCACAGATACGCAGTATTTT. This translates into CASSQVSLAGGSTDTQYF.

The chain is built from TRBV11-1 and TRBJ2-7, with D possibly being TRBD2 (5 bases). In germline, CDR1 is SGHAT, CDR2 FQDESV (reference sequence). V was clipped by 5 bases and J by 1 base, with 9 bases between them. The CDR3 has 13 amino acids. The CDR3 sequence: CASSRGVSYEQYF. The CDR3 nucleotides are TGTGCCAGCAGCCGGGGAGTATCCTACGAGCAGTACTTC. The full variable domain, rest sourced from reference TRBV11-1 and TRBJ2-7, is EAEVAQSPRYKITEKSQAVAFWCDPISGHATLYWYRQILGQGPELLVQFQDESVVDDSQLPKDRFSAERLKGVDSTLKIQPAELGDSAMYLCASSRGVSYEQYFGPGTRLTVT.

The V call is TRBV15, the J call TRBJ2-5; TRBD1 matches at 7 bases. This CDR3 has 15 residues. The V and J ends lost 2 bases and 4 bases, in that order; junction bases with no gene match: 7. Germline CDR1 is LNHNV and CDR2 is YYDKDF (reference sequence). CDR3 residues: CATSRYRQGAETQYF. CDR3 DNA sequence: TGTGCCACCAGCAGATACCGACAGGGAGCAGAGACCCAGTACTTC.

Written as DNA, the CDR3 is TGTGCCAGCAGTTTGCGGGGAGGCGGCACAGATACGCAGTATTTT. Protein sequence: CASSLRGGGTDTQYF. The chain links TRBV27 to TRBJ2-3, with a possible D match to TRBD2 (6 bases). This CDR3 spans 15 amino acids. Germline V gene sequence: CDR1 MNHEY, CDR2 SMNVEV (reference sequence). Trimming cost V 3 bases and J 1 base, with 11 bases left between them.

This chain joins TRBV6-5 and TRBJ2-3; D possibly corresponds to TRBD2 (7 bases). Trimming stripped 4 bases from V and 0 bases from J, with 11 bases between. CDR3 length equals 15 residues. Germline V CDR1 and CDR2: MNHEY, SVGAGI. CDR3 bases: TGTGCCAGCAGTTTTTGGGGGGGCAGCACAGATACGCAGTATTTT. It is translated as CASSFWGGSTDTQYF.

The genes are TRBV2 and TRBJ1-2; 9 nucleotides line up with TRBD1. The V gene end was trimmed by 11 bases and the J gene end by 10 bases; junction bases not matched to a gene: 14. The CDR3 extends over 13 amino acids. The germline CDR1 and CDR2 sequences are SNHLY and FYNNEI. CDR3 residues: CAGFPGQGKDYTF. The CDR3 nucleotides read TGTGCCGGATTTCCGGGACAGGGAAAGGACTACACCTTC.

This chain links TRBV6-6 with TRBJ2-7; 14 positions agree with TRBD2. Trimming removed 6 bases from V and 4 bases from J; junction bases left unmatched: 2. Germline CDR1 is MNHNY and CDR2 is SVGAGI (reference sequence). CDR3 length equals 14 residues. The CDR3: CASRGTSGGYEQYF. The CDR3 DNA is TGTGCCAGCAGGGGGACTAGCGGGGGTTACGAGCAGTACTTC.

The rearrangement links TRBV6-5 to TRBJ2-1; possible D gene TRBD2, 6 bases. The V and J ends lost 6 bases and 8 bases respectively, with 17 bases between them. Germline V CDR1 and CDR2: MNHEY, SVGAGI. This CDR3 spans 14 amino acids. CDR3 protein: CASSNQILAHEQFF. The CDR3 region has the DNA TGTGCCAGCAGCAATCAGATTCTAGCGCATGAGCAGTTCTTC.

This clone was recorded only once. This chain joins TRBV7-2 and TRBJ1-3; 7 positions match TRBD1. The CDR3 spans 16 residues. Trimming at V came to 4 bases and at J to 0 bases, leaving 6 bases not matched to a gene. Germline V gene sequence: CDR1 SGHTA, CDR2 FQGNSA. CDR3 bases: TGTGCCAGCAGCTACCCGGGACAGTTCTCTGGAAACACCATATATTTT. Its translation: CASSYPGQFSGNTIYF. The entire variable domain, with the rest obtained from reference TRBV7-2 and TRBJ1-3, is as follows: GAGVSQSPSNKVTEKGKDVELRCDPISGHTALYWYRQSLGQGLEFLIYFQGNSAPDKSGLPSDRFSAERTGGSVSTLTIQRTQQEDSAVYLCASSYPGQFSGNTIYFGEGSWLTVV.

The chain carries TRBV18 and TRBJ1-6; TRBD1 is a possible D gene (5 bases). Germline V gene lookup returns CDR1 KGHSH and CDR2 LQKENI. The CDR3 loop spans 14 amino acids. Trimming cost V 3 bases and J 7 bases, with 10 bases left between them. Here the CDR3 reads CASSPGRENSPLHF. The CDR3 region has the DNA TGTGCCAGCTCACCGGGCAGGGAAAATTCACCCCTCCACTTT. Supplemented by reference TRBV18 and TRBJ1-6, the full variable domain reads NAGVMQNPRHLVRRRGQEARLRCSPMKGHSHVYWYRQLPEEGLKFMVYLQKENIIDESGMPKERFSAEFPKEGPSILRIQQVVRGDSAAYFCASSPGRENSPLHFGNGTRLTVT.

The gene calls are TRBV19 and TRBJ2-7; possible D gene TRBD2, 6 bases. The germline V and J ends were trimmed by 4 bases and 2 bases, with 12 bases remaining between them. Germline V gene data show CDR1 as LNHDA and CDR2 as SQIVND (reference sequence). The CDR3 extends over 14 amino acids. The CDR3 coding sequence is TGTGCCAGTAGTACCCCCGGGAGAGCCTACGAGCAGTACTTC. This translates into CASSTPGRAYEQYF.

This chain connects TRBV7-8 to TRBJ2-2, with D unresolved. CDR3 size: 13 residues. V was pared by 3 bases and J by 7 bases, with 9 bases between. The germline V gene encodes CDR1 SGHVS and CDR2 FQNEAQ. The CDR3 DNA reads as TGTGCCAGCAGCTTCGCACTCGGCGGGGAGCTGTTTTTT. Translation: CASSFALGGELFF.

The rearrangement uses TRBV18 and TRBJ1-1; D perhaps matches TRBD1 (5 bases). The germline V and J ends were trimmed by 0 bases and 1 base, with 12 bases remaining between them. The CDR3 spans 16 residues. Looked up from germline, CDR1 is KGHSH and CDR2 is LQKENI. The chain's CDR3 is CASSPPPGGKNTEAFF. DNA of the CDR3: TGTGCCAGCTCACCACCGCCGGGGGGGAAGAACACTGAAGCTTTCTTT. Full variable domain (missing parts from reference TRBV18 and TRBJ1-1): NAGVMQNPRHLVRRRGQEARLRCSPMKGHSHVYWYRQLPEEGLKFMVYLQKENIIDESGMPKERFSAEFPKEGPSILRIQQVVRGDSAAYFCASSPPPGGKNTEAFFGQGTRLTVV.

V usage is TRBV6-5 and J usage is TRBJ2-3; 8 nucleotides agree with TRBD2. The ends lost 7 bases at V and 3 bases at J; junction bases unmatched: 6. The germline V gene has CDR1 MNHEY and CDR2 SVGAGI. The CDR3 extends over 14 amino acids. The CDR3 sequence: CASKAGVSTDTQYF. The CDR3 DNA reads as TGTGCCAGCAAAGCGGGGGTTAGTACAGATACGCAGTATTTT.

The genes are TRBV4-1 and TRBJ2-1; 14 nucleotides line up with TRBD2. CDR1 and CDR2 (germline): MGHRA, YSYEKL. J gave up 0 bases and V 2 bases, and 6 bases lay outside the gene matches. The CDR3 covers 19 residues. This CDR3 reads CASSQPSGLAGGSYNEQFF. The CDR3 DNA reads as TGCGCCAGCAGCCAACCTTCAGGACTAGCGGGGGGCTCCTACAATGAGCAGTTCTTC.